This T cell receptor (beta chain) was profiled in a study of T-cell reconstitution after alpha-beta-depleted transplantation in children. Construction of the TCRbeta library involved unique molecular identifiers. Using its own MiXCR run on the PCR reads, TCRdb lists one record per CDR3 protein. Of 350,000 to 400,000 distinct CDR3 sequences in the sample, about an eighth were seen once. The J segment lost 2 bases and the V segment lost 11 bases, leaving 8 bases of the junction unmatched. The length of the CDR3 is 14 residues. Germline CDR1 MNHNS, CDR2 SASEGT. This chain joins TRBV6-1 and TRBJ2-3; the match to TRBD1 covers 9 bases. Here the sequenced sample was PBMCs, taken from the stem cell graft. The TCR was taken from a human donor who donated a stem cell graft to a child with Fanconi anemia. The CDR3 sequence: CAGVGQGTTDTQYF. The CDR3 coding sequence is TGTGCCGGGGTCGGACAGGGGACCACAGATACGCAGTATTTT.